The 2 T cell receptor beta chains reported below all come from one sample, sequenced in a study of spatial heterogeneity in lung cancer. This sample's time point: sample taken at primary tumor resection. TCRdb reprocessed the 5' RACE reads via MiXCR and lists one record per CDR3 protein. The data contain tens of thousands of distinct CDR3 sequences, about 7% of them singletons. Sequencing used PBMCs, obtained at surgery. The receptors here all came from a male donor with early-stage non-small cell lung cancer.

This clonotype was detected ten times or more. The chain is built from TRBV7-9 and TRBJ2-4; D is unresolved. V was pared by 1 base and J by 0 bases, with 13 bases between. The germline V gene has CDR1 SEHNR and CDR2 FQNEAQ (reference sequence). This CDR3 region has 17 residues. This chain's CDR3 is CASSLGAERPAKNIQYF. CDR3 nucleotide sequence: TGTGCCAGCAGCTTAGGGGCAGAAAGGCCAGCCAAAAACATTCAGTACTTC.

This clonotype was counted at least ten times. Mismatch with germline at one junction end may stem from a read error. The chain is built from TRBV3-1 and TRBJ1-1; D is uncertain. This CDR3 region has 12 residues. Germline V lookup: CDR1 LGHDT, CDR2 YNNKEL (reference sequence). CDR3 loop: CASSKDPHEAFF. The CDR3 DNA is TGTGCCAGCAGCAAAGACCCGCATGAAGCTTTCTTT.